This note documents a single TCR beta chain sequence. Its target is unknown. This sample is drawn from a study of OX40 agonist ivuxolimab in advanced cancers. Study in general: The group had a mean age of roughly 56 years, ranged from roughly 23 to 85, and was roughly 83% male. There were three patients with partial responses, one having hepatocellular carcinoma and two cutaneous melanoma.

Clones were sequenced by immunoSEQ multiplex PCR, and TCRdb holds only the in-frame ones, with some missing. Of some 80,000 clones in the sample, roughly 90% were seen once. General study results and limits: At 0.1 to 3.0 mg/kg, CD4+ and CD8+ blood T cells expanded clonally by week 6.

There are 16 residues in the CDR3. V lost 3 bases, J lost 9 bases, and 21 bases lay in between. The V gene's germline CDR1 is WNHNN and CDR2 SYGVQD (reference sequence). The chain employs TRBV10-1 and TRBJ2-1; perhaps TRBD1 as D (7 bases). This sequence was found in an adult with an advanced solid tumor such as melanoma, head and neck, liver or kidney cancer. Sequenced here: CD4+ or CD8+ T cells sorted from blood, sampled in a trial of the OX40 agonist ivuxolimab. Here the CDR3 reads CASSDPFRGGGGEQFF. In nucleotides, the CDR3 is TGCGCCAGCAGTGATCCCTTTCGCGGAGGGGGCGGTGAGCAGTTCTTC.